The clone carrying this TCR beta chain was seen a handful of times. Trimming stripped 6 bases from V and 0 bases from J, with 3 bases between. The CDR3 contains 13 residues. The record originates from a study of blood T cell repertoires in COVID-19. Repertoires were generated with immunoSEQ multiplex PCR, while TCRdb's copy carries only in-frame clones and drops some. This table holds 280,000 or so clones, around 86% found once. This sequence joins TRBV12-3 or TRBV12-4 and TRBJ1-6, with D unresolved. The origin of this receptor is a human donor in a cohort sampled during active COVID-19. Sequenced: peripheral blood. The CDR3 DNA reads TGTGCCAGCAGGAGCTCCTATAATTCACCCCTCCACTTT. This translates into CASRSSYNSPLHF.